Each of the 27 T cell receptor beta chains below was sequenced from the same sample in a study of Graves' ophthalmopathy and Graves' hyperthyroidism. For repertoire sequencing, the TCR beta CDR3 regions were amplified from RNA transcripts. First-round RT-PCR with HTBI primers preceded a second-round multiplex PCR. TCRdb analysed the multiplex PCR reads with MiXCR anew, one entry per CDR3 protein. The table has some 1.1 million distinct CDR3 sequences, about 40% seen once. What was sequenced was peripheral blood or thyroid tissue (not recorded which). The receptors come from an adult man with Graves' hyperthyroidism.

The gene calls are TRBV19 and TRBJ1-2, with 8 bases that match TRBD1. The germline CDR1 and CDR2 sequences are LNHDA and SQIVND (reference sequence). The CDR3 is made up of 12 amino acids. Trimming at V came to 3 bases and at J to 10 bases, leaving 4 bases not matched to a gene. The chain's CDR3 is CASSIPGGNYTF. The CDR3 DNA reads as TGTGCCAGTAGTATCCCAGGGGGCAACTACACCTTC.

The rearrangement links TRBV4-1 to TRBJ2-2, with a possible D match to TRBD1 (5 bases). Germline CDR1 MGHRA, CDR2 YSYEKL. Trimming shortened V by 3 bases and J by 3 bases, and 8 bases separated the two germline ends. This CDR3 has 14 residues. CDR3 sequence reads: CASSQGPYTGELFF. CDR3 DNA sequence: TGCGCCAGCAGCCAGGGGCCTTACACCGGGGAGCTGTTTTTT.

The chain combines TRBV29-1 with TRBJ1-2, with D tentatively TRBD1 (5 bases). The CDR3 is 14 amino acids. The V and J ends lost 6 bases and 4 bases respectively, with 18 bases between them. Germline V gene lookup returns CDR1 SQVTM and CDR2 ANQGSEA. The CDR3 region has the DNA TGCAGCGTCGACACCGGGACTGGGTCCTATGGCTACACCTTC. Protein: CSVDTGTGSYGYTF.

This clonotype was counted between two and nine times. A read error may account for a junction end that differs from germline. The genes are TRBV10-3 and TRBJ2-7, with 7 bases that match TRBD2. This CDR3 spans 14 amino acids. Per germline, CDR1 ENHRY and CDR2 SYGVKD. The CDR3 bases are TGTGCCAGCAGTCGAGCTAGCGGATACTACGAGCAGTACTTC. Translated: CASSRASGYYEQYF.

Details on this clonotype: Just one base apart from a much larger clone, this may be a read error. This chain links TRBV19 with TRBJ2-2; possibly TRBD2 for D (5 bases). CDR3 size: 14 residues. Trimming shortened V by 6 bases and J by 7 bases, and 15 bases separated the two germline ends. Germline CDR1 and CDR2: LNHDA and SQIVND (reference sequence). CDR3 amino acids: CASRRPGLVGELFF. For the CDR3, the DNA is TGTGCCAGTAGGCGCCCTGGACTGGTCGGGGAGCTGTTTTTT.

The V gene is TRBV20-1, the J gene TRBJ1-5; 11 bases agree with TRBD1. Trimming cost V 4 bases and J 2 bases; bases outside gene matches: 4. The germline V gene encodes CDR1 DFQATT and CDR2 SNEGSKA (reference sequence). This CDR3 is built from 15 residues. The CDR3 nucleotides are TGCAGTGCTAAAGGACAGGGGGCCGGCAATCAGCCCCAGCATTTT. The encoded protein is CSAKGQGAGNQPQHF.

The chain combines TRBV7-6 with TRBJ1-2; perhaps TRBD1 as D (5 bases). The CDR3 length is 15 residues. V was cut by 1 base and J by 0 bases, with 9 bases left in between. The germline CDR1 and CDR2 sequences are SGHVS and FNYEAQ. CDR3 amino acids: CASSLEGDTNYGYTF. Here the CDR3 DNA reads TGTGCCAGCAGCTTAGAAGGGGATACTAACTATGGCTACACCTTC.

This clonotype was observed many times. V gene TRBV7-2 combines with J gene TRBJ2-7; D may be TRBD1 (6 bases). This CDR3 region has 14 residues. The germline gives CDR1 SGHTA, CDR2 FQGNSA. V lost 4 bases and J 2 bases, leaving 12 bases between the germline ends. CDR3 residues: CASSSQTGTYEQYF. DNA of the CDR3: TGTGCCAGCAGCTCGCAAACAGGGACCTACGAGCAGTACTTC.

V and J are TRBV6-2 or TRBV6-3 and TRBJ2-7; no clear D gene. The CDR3 has 14 residues. V dropped 4 bases and J dropped 6 bases, with 16 bases sitting between them. CDR1 is MNHEY and CDR2 is SVGEGT in the germline V gene. CDR3 DNA: TGTGCCAGCAGTTCGCCCCTGGTGTTGGGCGAGCAGTACTTC. Amino acid sequence: CASSSPLVLGEQYF.

The rearrangement joins TRBV29-1 to TRBJ2-2; a weak D match, TRBD2 (6 bases). CDR1 is SQVTM, CDR2 ANQGSEA, per germline. The CDR3 is 12 amino acids. V lost 6 bases and J 5 bases, leaving 10 bases between the germline ends. The CDR3 sequence is CSVGGQTGELFF. CDR3 coding DNA: TGCAGCGTGGGGGGTCAAACCGGGGAGCTGTTTTTT.

This sequence joins TRBV4-2 and TRBJ2-5; 12 bases map to TRBD2. The CDR3 has 17 amino acids. Unmatched junction bases numbered 7, after V lost 3 bases and J lost 2 bases. The germline CDR1 and CDR2 sequences are LGHNA and YNFKEQ. CDR3 nucleotides: TGTGCCAGCAGCCACGGGACTAGCGGGTTGGGGCAAGAGACCCAGTACTTC. It specifies CASSHGTSGLGQETQYF.

This clonotype was detected only a few times. V is TRBV4-1 and J is TRBJ2-5; tentatively, D is TRBD1 or TRBD2 (5 bases each). This CDR3 is built from 18 residues. V dropped 0 bases and J dropped 4 bases, with 21 bases sitting between them. CDR1 is MGHRA, CDR2 YSYEKL, per germline. In DNA form, the CDR3 reads TGCGCCAGCAGCCAAGAGGAAGTAGCGTCAGGGTTCCCAGAGACCCAGTACTTC. Translating it yields CASSQEEVASGFPETQYF.

The chain is built from TRBV6-5 and TRBJ2-2, with D perhaps matching TRBD1 or TRBD2 (6 bases each). CDR1 is MNHEY and CDR2 is SVGAGI in the germline V gene. This CDR3 region has 15 residues. The V and J ends lost 5 bases and 5 bases respectively, with 15 bases between them. Written as DNA, the CDR3 is TGTGCCAGCAGTGATTGGGGGGCACGGACCGGGGAGCTGTTTTTT. Translating it yields CASSDWGARTGELFF.

The table lists this clonotype with many counts. The chain carries TRBV6-6 and TRBJ1-6, with TRBD1 matching over 9 bases. The V gene end was trimmed by 5 bases and the J gene end by 8 bases; junction bases not matched to a gene: 4. The CDR3 loop spans 14 amino acids. Germline V gives CDR1 MNHNY, CDR2 SVGAGI (reference sequence). CDR3: CASSKGQGYSPLHF. Here the CDR3 DNA reads TGTGCCAGCAGTAAGGGACAGGGATATTCACCCCTCCACTTT.

This clonotype was found once. V usage is TRBV7-2 and J usage is TRBJ1-5, with 11 bases that match TRBD1. J gave up 11 bases and V 4 bases, and 7 bases lay outside the gene matches. The CDR3 runs to 14 residues. The germline V gene encodes CDR1 SGHTA and CDR2 FQGNSA. The CDR3 reads CASSSGQGGETQHF. In nucleotides, the CDR3 is TGTGCCAGCAGCTCGGGACAGGGGGGCGAGACCCAGCATTTT.

The CDR3 coding sequence is TGTGCCAGCAGCCCCCGAATAATGAACACTGAAGCTTTCTTT. This translates into CASSPRIMNTEAFF. The chain uses TRBV7-2 and TRBJ1-1; D not resolved. Looked up from germline, CDR1 is SGHTA and CDR2 is FQGNSA. Between the trimmed V and J ends, which lost 5 bases and 0 bases, there was a span of 10 bases. The CDR3 consists of 14 residues.

This clonotype was seen many times. The chain combines TRBV12-3 or TRBV12-4 with TRBJ1-6; tentative D call: TRBD1 (5 bases). V was shortened by 0 bases and J by 9 bases, with 15 bases between the two germline ends. CDR3 size: 16 residues. DNA of the CDR3: TGTGCCAGCAGTTTAGCGGAGGGGCAACAGAGTTCACCCCTCCACTTT. It translates to CASSLAEGQQSSPLHF.

This clonotype was counted once. The junction and the germline gene differ at one end; a read error may be behind it. The chain uses TRBV6-5 and TRBJ1-2, with TRBD1 as a possible D gene (5 bases). Per the germline V gene, CDR1 is MNHEY and CDR2 is SVGAGI. This CDR3 comprises 15 residues. CDR3 loop: CASGVLTGVNYGYIF. CDR3 DNA: TGTGCCAGCGGGGTGTTGACGGGGGTTAACTATGGCTACATCTTC.

The CDR3: CATSRGGIGNTIYF. CDR3 nucleotide sequence: TGTGCCACCAGCAGAGGGGGCATTGGAAACACCATATATTTT. The chain links TRBV15 to TRBJ1-3, with D possibly matching TRBD1 (5 bases). CDR3 size: 14 residues. Germline V CDR1 and CDR2: LNHNV, YYDKDF (reference sequence). Trimming left V 1 base short and J 3 bases short, with 7 bases between. The whole variable domain, remainder taken from reference TRBV15 and TRBJ1-3, is DAMVIQNPRYQVTQFGKPVTLSCSQTLNHNVMYWYQQKSSQAPKLLFHYYDKDFNNEADTPDNFQSRRPNTSFCFLDIRSPGLGDTAMYLCATSRGGIGNTIYFGEGSWLTVV.

This clonotype was picked up many times. The rearrangement uses TRBV13 and TRBJ1-6; D possibly corresponds to TRBD1 (6 bases). Germline CDR1 reads PRHDT; CDR2 reads FYEKMQ (reference sequence). This CDR3 contains 14 residues. The germline V and J ends were trimmed by 6 bases and 10 bases, with 16 bases remaining between them. The CDR3: CASSTTGIGSPLHF. The CDR3 region has the DNA TGTGCCAGCAGTACCACAGGGATCGGCTCACCCCTCCACTTT.

The genes are TRBV20-1 and TRBJ2-7, with 11 bases fitting TRBD1. Unmatched junction bases numbered 4, after V lost 3 bases and J lost 3 bases. The germline CDR1 and CDR2 sequences are DFQATT and SNEGSKA (reference sequence). This CDR3 spans 14 amino acids. CDR3 sequence (DNA): TGCAGTGCTAGGGCGGACAGGGGGCTCTACGAGCAGTACTTC. Its translation: CSARADRGLYEQYF.

This clonotype has ten or more counts. This chain joins TRBV7-2 and TRBJ2-5; 9 bases map to TRBD2. The CDR3 is made up of 15 amino acids. Germline V gives CDR1 SGHTA, CDR2 FQGNSA. V was pared by 1 base and J by 4 bases, with 4 bases of the junction left unmatched. Here the CDR3 reads CASSLDGGGVETQYF. CDR3 bases: TGTGCCAGCAGCTTAGATGGCGGGGGGGTAGAGACCCAGTACTTC.

The chain links TRBV12-3 or TRBV12-4 to TRBJ1-2; no clear D gene. The CDR3 is made up of 15 amino acids. Trimming pared 9 bases from V and 5 bases from J, leaving 22 bases between. Here the CDR3 reads CARRHAGCGGYGYTF. CDR3 sequence (DNA): TGTGCCAGAAGGCACGCCGGGTGCGGAGGTTATGGCTACACCTTC.

This clonotype turned up a few times. The chain links TRBV30 to TRBJ1-2; D remains ambiguous. The V gene's germline CDR1 is GTSNPN and CDR2 SVGIG (reference sequence). The CDR3 runs 13 residues. V lost 1 base, J lost 3 bases, and 9 bases lay in between. DNA of the CDR3: TGTGCCTGGAGTGGAACCCTTGACTATGGCTACACCTTC. Amino acid sequence: CAWSGTLDYGYTF.

The chain recombines TRBV20-1 with TRBJ2-2; 7 bases are shared with TRBD1. The CDR3 contains 14 residues. Germline trimming cut 6 bases from V and 1 base from J; bases unmatched to any gene: 5. Germline loops: CDR1 DFQATT, CDR2 SNEGSKA (reference sequence). For the CDR3, the DNA is TGCAGTGCGAAGGGGGCTGGGAACACCGGGGAGCTGTTTTTT. Protein sequence: CSAKGAGNTGELFF.

This clonotype showed up many times. V usage is TRBV12-3 or TRBV12-4 and J usage is TRBJ1-4; no reliable D call. Trimming left V 4 bases short and J 8 bases short, with 11 bases between. The CDR3 runs to 13 residues. As DNA, the CDR3 is TGTGCCAGCAGTTCTTTTGAAGGCGAAAAACTGTTTTTT. Translated, it gives CASSSFEGEKLFF.

This clonotype was picked up a small number of times. V usage is TRBV28 and J usage is TRBJ1-1; D is ambiguous. The length of the CDR3 is 15 residues. The ends were cut back, 6 bases at V and 1 base at J, with 15 bases in the middle. Germline V gene lookup returns CDR1 MDHEN and CDR2 SYDVKM. The CDR3 is CASSYPAGGNTEAFF. Here the CDR3 DNA reads TGTGCCAGCAGCTATCCCGCTGGAGGGAACACTGAAGCTTTCTTT.